The 26 T cell receptor beta chains presented below share a single source sample, sequenced in a study of cytomegalovirus exposure and HLA in healthy donors. PCR primers comprised 60 Vbeta and 13 Jbeta primers. Data came from immunoSEQ multiplex PCR; TCRdb stores just in-frame clones and leaves some out. The data show 90,000 to 130,000 clones, 79% seen once. Sequenced material: PBMCs. Every receptor here comes from a woman aged 18-29 years in good health and CMV-seropositive.

The rearrangement joins TRBV18 to TRBJ2-2; 9 nucleotides line up with TRBD1. This CDR3 comprises 15 residues. The trim removed 3 bases at V and 7 bases at J, leaving 6 bases unmatched. The germline V gene encodes CDR1 KGHSH and CDR2 LQKENI. The CDR3 coding sequence is TGTGCCAGCTCACCTAGGACAGGGGAGTACGGGGAGCTGTTTTTT. This encodes CASSPRTGEYGELFF.

The rearrangement joins TRBV9 to TRBJ1-1, with 8 bases matching TRBD1. Germline CDR1 and CDR2: SGDLS and YYNGEE. CDR3 size: 15 residues. V lost 4 bases, J lost 5 bases, and 10 bases stayed unmatched. The CDR3 protein is CASSLGQGRVTEAFF. The DNA of the CDR3 is TGTGCCAGCAGCCTAGGACAGGGAAGAGTTACTGAAGCTTTCTTT.

The rearrangement links TRBV27 to TRBJ2-7; D is unclear. Between the trimmed V and J ends, which lost 3 bases and 3 bases, there was a span of 9 bases. Germline V gene lookup returns CDR1 MNHEY and CDR2 SMNVEV (reference sequence). This CDR3 is built from 13 residues. The CDR3 DNA follows: TGTGCCAGCAGTTTTGGCGGTTACTACGAGCAGTACTTC. This sequence encodes CASSFGGYYEQYF.

The J gene is TRBJ2-1, the V gene TRBV5-1; D may be TRBD1 (6 bases). Trimming removed 4 bases at V and 6 bases at J, with 14 bases between. In germline, CDR1 is SGHRS, CDR2 YFSETQ. This CDR3 comprises 14 residues. CDR3 loop: CASSLGVDSNEQFF. CDR3 nucleotides: TGCGCCAGCAGCCTCGGGGTGGACAGCAATGAGCAGTTCTTC.

The chain uses TRBV5-6 and TRBJ1-3, with D perhaps TRBD1 (5 bases). This CDR3 has 14 amino acids. Trimming took off 1 base at V and 5 bases at J, with 10 bases between the two ends. Germline CDR1 reads SGHDT; CDR2 reads YYEEEE. The CDR3 sequence is CASSLWGVRNTIYF. For the CDR3, the DNA is TGTGCCAGCAGCTTGTGGGGGGTTCGAAACACCATATATTTT.

The chain is built from TRBV10-3 and TRBJ1-2; 10 bases fit TRBD1. CDR1 and CDR2 from the germline V gene are ENHRY and SYGVKD. This CDR3 region has 16 residues. The V and J ends lost 0 bases and 0 bases, in that order; junction bases with no gene match: 1. The CDR3 sequence: CAISESGQGTNYGYTF. For the CDR3, the DNA is TGTGCCATCAGTGAGTCGGGACAGGGGACTAACTATGGCTACACCTTC.

Only one count was recorded for this clone. The chain is built from TRBV4-2 and TRBJ2-3; TRBD2 agrees at 7 bases. CDR3 length: 15 amino acids. Germline V gene lookup returns CDR1 LGHNA and CDR2 YNFKEQ. The V segment lost 6 bases and the J segment 7 bases; nucleotides outside the gene matches: 13. CDR3 loop: CASSLQAGEGNTQYF. Here the CDR3 DNA reads TGTGCCAGCAGTCTCCAGGCGGGGGAGGGAAATACGCAGTATTTT.

V gene TRBV11-3 combines with J gene TRBJ2-2; 8 bases are a match to TRBD2. Germline V CDR1 and CDR2: SGHNT, YENEEA. This CDR3 contains 15 residues. V lost 7 bases and J lost 5; bases outside the gene matches: 9. This chain's CDR3 is CASTRLAPGTGELFF. The CDR3, as DNA: TGTGCCAGCACCCGACTAGCGCCGGGGACCGGGGAGCTGTTTTTT.

The V call is TRBV13, the J call TRBJ2-7; tentatively, D is TRBD2 (6 bases). Trimming removed 6 bases at V and 3 bases at J, with 18 bases between. The CDR3 length is 15 residues. Germline assignment: CDR1 PRHDT and CDR2 FYEKMQ (reference sequence). In nucleotides, the CDR3 is TGTGCCAGCAGTAAGGACCTCGGAGGGCTCTACGAGCAGTACTTC. Its protein is CASSKDLGGLYEQYF. Full variable domain (rest looked up from reference TRBV13 and TRBJ2-7): AAGVIQSPRHLIKEKRETATLKCYPIPRHDTVYWYQQGPGQDPQFLISFYEKMQSDKGSIPDRFSAQQFSDYHSELNMSSLELGDSALYFCASSKDLGGLYEQYFGPGTRLTVT.

A single count supports this clone. The rearrangement joins TRBV6-6 to TRBJ2-7; possibly TRBD1 for D (6 bases). V was shortened by 2 bases and J by 2 bases, with 7 bases between the two germline ends. This CDR3 is built from 13 residues. Per germline, CDR1 MNHNY and CDR2 SVGAGI (reference sequence). This CDR3 reads CASSYNRAYEQYF. The CDR3 DNA reads TGTGCCAGCAGTTACAACAGGGCCTACGAGCAGTACTTC.

The chain carries TRBV6-7 and TRBJ2-1, with 9 bases that match TRBD2. TRBV6-7 is noted as an ORF with a role that remains uncertain. V gave up 2 bases and J gave up 8 bases; unmatched junction bases: 19. The CDR3 length is 19 residues. The CDR3 coding sequence is TGTGCCAGCAGTTACCACCTCATCCCGTTAGCGGGAGAAAGGCATGAGCAGTTCTTC. This gives the protein CASSYHLIPLAGERHEQFF.

The chain couples TRBV5-6 to TRBJ2-7; the D gene is possibly TRBD2 (5 bases). From germline, CDR1 is SGHDT and CDR2 YYEEEE. Trimming removed 4 bases from V and 5 bases from J, with 19 bases in between. CDR3 length: 15 amino acids. DNA of the CDR3: TGTGCCAGCAGCAGAGGGTTAAGGATGACCGACGAGCAGTACTTC. This translates into CASSRGLRMTDEQYF. The full variable domain, its missing parts supplied by reference TRBV5-6 and TRBJ2-7, is DAGVTQSPTHLIKTRGQQVTLRCSPKSGHDTVSWYQQALGQGPQFIFQYYEEEERQRGNFPDRFSGHQFPNYSSELNVNALLLGDSALYLCASSRGLRMTDEQYFGPGTRLTVT.

The V call is TRBV2, the J call TRBJ1-4, with 9 positions matching TRBD1. The germline gives CDR1 SNHLY, CDR2 FYNNEI. The CDR3 is 13 residues long. J was trimmed by 11 bases and V by 6 bases; bases with no gene match: 7. In DNA, the CDR3 is TGTGCCAGCAGATCGACAGGGGGTGGGAAACTGTTTTTT. Its translation: CASRSTGGGKLFF.

The J gene is TRBJ1-2, the V gene TRBV5-6; the D gene is possibly TRBD1 (6 bases). The CDR3 extends over 14 amino acids. Germline V lookup: CDR1 SGHDT, CDR2 YYEEEE. Deletions cut 5 bases from V and 4 bases from J, with 15 bases between. CDR3 residues: CASSSVGGVYGYTF. The CDR3 DNA reads as TGTGCCAGCAGTTCAGTTGGGGGCGTCTATGGCTACACCTTC.

This clone was seen a single time. The V call is TRBV5-6, the J call TRBJ2-7; 7 nucleotides match TRBD1. The CDR3 runs 14 residues. J lost 0 bases, V lost 4 bases, and 4 bases had no gene match. CDR1 and CDR2 (germline): SGHDT, YYEEEE. Here the CDR3 reads CASSQGQSSYEQYF. In DNA, the CDR3 is TGTGCCAGCAGCCAGGGACAGAGCTCCTACGAGCAGTACTTC.

The sample holds a few counts of this clone. This chain connects TRBV27 to TRBJ2-3; 10 positions match TRBD2. CDR3 length equals 15 residues. The J segment lost 3 bases and the V segment lost 6 bases, leaving 6 bases of the junction unmatched. The V gene's germline CDR1 is MNHEY and CDR2 SMNVEV (reference sequence). Here the CDR3 reads CASSPRTSGTDTQYF. CDR3 DNA: TGTGCCAGCAGCCCCCGGACTAGCGGAACAGATACGCAGTATTTT.

V usage is TRBV7-2 and J usage is TRBJ1-1; TRBD1 is a possible D gene (6 bases). In germline, CDR1 is SGHTA, CDR2 FQGNSA. The V end lost 4 bases, the J end lost 8 bases, and 23 bases lay between the germline ends. The length of the CDR3 is 16 residues. CDR3: CASSWRGDNPKREAFF. CDR3 DNA sequence: TGTGCCAGCAGCTGGCGGGGGGACAACCCCAAGCGCGAAGCTTTCTTT.

The chain has TRBV2 and TRBJ2-1, with D perhaps matching TRBD2 (6 bases). Trimming left V 3 bases short and J 9 bases short, with 18 bases between. Per germline, CDR1 SNHLY and CDR2 FYNNEI. The CDR3 extends over 15 amino acids. CDR3 nucleotide sequence: TGTGCCAGCAGTGATTCCCCTCGGGAGTCTCGTGAGCAGTTCTTC. This sequence encodes CASSDSPRESREQFF.

The chain recombines TRBV6-5 with TRBJ2-1; D call uncertain. The V and J ends lost 4 bases and 9 bases respectively, with 7 bases between them. Germline CDR1 and CDR2: MNHEY and SVGAGI. The CDR3 loop spans 11 amino acids. The chain's CDR3 is CASSSFGEQFF. The CDR3 DNA follows: TGTGCCAGCAGTTCCTTCGGTGAGCAGTTCTTC.

The CDR3 sequence: CASKPGHLYTGELFF. CDR3 bases: TGTGCCAGCAAACCGGGACACCTATACACCGGGGAGCTGTTTTTT. This chain links TRBV6-1 with TRBJ2-2; TRBD1 is a possible D gene (6 bases). Trimming removed 7 bases from V and 3 bases from J, with 15 bases in between. The CDR3 has 15 residues. The germline CDR1 and CDR2 sequences are MNHNS and SASEGT.

V gene TRBV5-1 combines with J gene TRBJ2-7; 7 bases are a match to TRBD1. Trimming removed 2 bases from V and 5 bases from J; junction bases left unmatched: 4. CDR1 is SGHRS, CDR2 YFSETQ, per germline. The CDR3 totals 13 residues. CDR3: CASSLGGANEQYF. CDR3 in DNA: TGCGCCAGCAGCTTAGGGGGCGCGAACGAGCAGTACTTC.

The chain joins TRBV27 to TRBJ1-5, with 8 bases matching TRBD1. The CDR3 sequence is 14 residues long. V lost 2 bases, J lost 5 bases, and 2 bases stayed unmatched. Germline V gene sequence: CDR1 MNHEY, CDR2 SMNVEV (reference sequence). Here the CDR3 DNA reads TGTGCCAGCAGTTTAAGCAGGGGGCATCAGCCCCAGCATTTT. Protein: CASSLSRGHQPQHF.

V and J are TRBV7-3 and TRBJ2-2, with D unclear. V lost 0 bases to trimming and J lost 4 bases, with 3 bases between them. The germline CDR1 and CDR2 sequences are SGHTA and FQGTGA. This CDR3 is built from 13 residues. CDR3: CASSLTRTGELFF. The DNA of the CDR3 is TGTGCCAGCAGCTTAACGCGCACCGGGGAGCTGTTTTTT. Filled out from reference TRBV7-3 and TRBJ2-2, the complete variable domain reads GAGVSQTPSNKVTEKGKYVELRCDPISGHTALYWYRQSLGQGPEFLIYFQGTGAADDSGLPNDRFFAVRPEGSVSTLKIQRTERGDSAVYLCASSLTRTGELFFGEGSRLTVL.

This chain connects TRBV5-1 to TRBJ1-3, with D perhaps matching TRBD1 (5 bases). Between the trimmed V and J ends, which lost 0 bases and 0 bases, there was a span of 10 bases. From germline, CDR1 is SGHRS and CDR2 YFSETQ. CDR3 length: 16 amino acids. This chain's CDR3 is CASSLVAGNSGNTIYF. Written as DNA, the CDR3 is TGCGCCAGCAGCTTGGTTGCAGGGAACTCTGGAAACACCATATATTTT.

V gene TRBV28 combines with J gene TRBJ2-3; TRBD2 matches at 11 bases. J gave up 2 bases and V 5 bases, and 3 bases lay outside the gene matches. CDR3 length: 15 amino acids. The V gene's germline CDR1 is MDHEN and CDR2 SYDVKM. In DNA, the CDR3 is TGTGCCAGCAGTCCGGGACTAGCGGCCACAGATACGCAGTATTTT. Its translation: CASSPGLAATDTQYF.

V is TRBV2 and J is TRBJ2-2; 11 nucleotides match TRBD2. CDR3 length: 13 amino acids. CDR1 is SNHLY, CDR2 FYNNEI, per germline. V dropped 10 bases and J dropped 5; count of bases not matched to a gene: 3. The DNA of the CDR3 is TGTGCCACACTAGCGGGAGTTACCGGGGAGCTGTTTTTT. Translated: CATLAGVTGELFF.